This T cell receptor beta chain was sequenced in a study of OX40 agonist ivuxolimab in advanced cancers. Study context: Three partial responders included one hepatocellular carcinoma patient and two cutaneous melanoma patients.

Germline assignment: CDR1 SGHTA and CDR2 FQGTGA. V was clipped by 5 bases and J by 5 bases; unmatched bases: 12. This CDR3 has 17 amino acids. The cohort excluded patients with autoimmune disease history or systemic immunosuppression. Libraries were prepared by immunoSEQ multiplex PCR; TCRdb keeps only in-frame clonotypes and omits some of them. The repertoire holds around 63,000 clones, around 89% seen once, with approximately 11% in the top ten. The input for sequencing was CD4+ or CD8+ T cells sorted from blood, taken in a trial of the OX40 agonist ivuxolimab. This chain links TRBV7-3 with TRBJ2-2, with TRBD1 matching over 9 bases. The receptor's source is an adult with an advanced solid tumor such as melanoma, head and neck, liver or kidney cancer. In nucleotides, the CDR3 is TGTGCCAGCAGCCACATCCGTTTTGACAGGGGGACCGGGGAGCTGTTTTTT. This sequence encodes CASSHIRFDRGTGELFF. The entire variable domain, with the rest obtained from reference TRBV7-3 and TRBJ2-2, is as follows: GAGVSQTPSNKVTEKGKYVELRCDPISGHTALYWYRQSLGQGPEFLIYFQGTGAADDSGLPNDRFFAVRPEGSVSTLKIQRTERGDSAVYLCASSHIRFDRGTGELFFGEGSRLTVL.